These 27 T cell receptor beta chains came from one sample sequenced in a study of T cell changes during pregnancy in multiple sclerosis. The method was immunoSEQ multiplex PCR; TCRdb's version includes in-frame clones alone and lacks a portion of them. The repertoire holds fewer than 95,000 clones, with 85% to 95% as singletons. The sequenced sample was peripheral blood, obtained in the first trimester of pregnancy. All receptors come from a female donor with multiple sclerosis, enrolled in a pregnancy study.

CDR3 in DNA: TGCGCCAGCAGCCAAGATGAACAGGGTCGTCAGCCCCAGCATTTT. This encodes CASSQDEQGRQPQHF. This rearrangement joins TRBV4-1 to TRBJ1-5; D is possibly TRBD1 (6 bases). Trimming removed 0 bases at V and 6 bases at J, with 12 bases between. The germline V gene encodes CDR1 MGHRA and CDR2 YSYEKL. The CDR3 runs 15 residues.

The V call is TRBV2, the J call TRBJ1-2; 12 nucleotides agree with TRBD1. The germline V gene encodes CDR1 SNHLY and CDR2 FYNNEI. This CDR3 is built from 18 residues. The junction had 12 bases not matched to a gene; V was cut back by 3 bases and J by 4 bases. Here the CDR3 DNA reads TGTGCCAGCAGTGATGGGGCCGGGACAGGGGGCGAGGTCTATGGCTACACCTTC. Its protein is CASSDGAGTGGEVYGYTF.

This clone came up a few times. V and J are TRBV15 and TRBJ1-1; TRBD1 agrees at 9 bases. The V and J ends lost 5 bases and 5 bases, in that order; junction bases with no gene match: 9. This CDR3 comprises 15 residues. From germline, CDR1 is LNHNV and CDR2 YYDKDF (reference sequence). CDR3 sequence reads: CATSPRQGVMTEAFF. CDR3 bases: TGTGCCACCAGCCCAAGACAGGGGGTAATGACTGAAGCTTTCTTT.

The chain recombines TRBV5-4 with TRBJ2-5; a weak D match, TRBD1 (6 bases). The germline V gene has CDR1 SGHNT and CDR2 YYREEE (reference sequence). Trimming pared 4 bases from V and 0 bases from J, leaving 10 bases between. The CDR3 covers 14 residues. CDR3 in amino acids: CASSARGNQETQYF. The CDR3 DNA sequence: TGTGCCAGCAGCGCGAGGGGGAACCAAGAGACCCAGTACTTC.

The chain uses TRBV9 and TRBJ2-3, with 11 bases fitting TRBD1. The germline V gene encodes CDR1 SGDLS and CDR2 YYNGEE. CDR3 size: 16 residues. V was clipped by 0 bases and J by 4 bases; unmatched bases: 4. In DNA form, the CDR3 reads TGTGCCAGCAGCGTAGGGGACAGGGGGTGGCCAGATACGCAGTATTTT. Protein product: CASSVGDRGWPDTQYF.

This rearrangement joins TRBV5-1 to TRBJ2-7; 10 bases are a match to TRBD1. The germline V gene has CDR1 SGHRS and CDR2 YFSETQ. V gave up 7 bases and J gave up 3 bases; unmatched junction bases: 10. The CDR3 contains 15 residues. CDR3 in DNA: TGCGCCAGCGGGGCAGGGGACAGGGGCATCTACGAGCAGTACTTC. Its translation: CASGAGDRGIYEQYF.

V and J are TRBV5-1 and TRBJ1-2, with D maybe TRBD1 (6 bases). From germline, CDR1 is SGHRS and CDR2 YFSETQ. This CDR3 has 16 residues. Trimming took off 4 bases at V and 8 bases at J, with 24 bases between the two ends. CDR3 DNA sequence: TGCGCCAGCAGCCCAATGGTGGACAGAACCTCGGAAGGCTACACCTTC. Its protein is CASSPMVDRTSEGYTF. Together with reference TRBV5-1 and TRBJ1-2, the CDR3 gives the full variable domain: KAGVTQTPRYLIKTRGQQVTLSCSPISGHRSVSWYQQTPGQGLQFLFEYFSETQRNKGNFPGRFSGRQFSNSRSEMNVSTLELGDSALYLCASSPMVDRTSEGYTFGSGTRLTVV.

The CDR3: CAISWDRVDYGYTF. For the CDR3, the DNA is TGTGCCATCAGTTGGGACAGGGTAGACTATGGCTACACCTTC. The rearrangement links TRBV10-3 to TRBJ1-2; 9 bases align to TRBD1. The CDR3 covers 14 residues. In germline, CDR1 is ENHRY, CDR2 SYGVKD. The V and J ends lost 5 bases and 3 bases, in that order; junction bases with no gene match: 4.

V gene TRBV7-2 combines with J gene TRBJ1-5; TRBD1 aligns across 7 bases. With V trimmed by 5 bases and J by 9 bases, 13 bases remained unmatched. The germline CDR1 and CDR2 sequences are SGHTA and FQGNSA. This CDR3 spans 15 amino acids. This chain's CDR3 is CASSRTGQPIRPQHF. As DNA, the CDR3 is TGTGCCAGCAGCCGGACGGGACAGCCGATAAGGCCCCAGCATTTT.

This chain uses TRBV4-1 with TRBJ2-3; 8 bases agree with TRBD2. The CDR3 length is 18 residues. Germline V lookup: CDR1 MGHRA, CDR2 YSYEKL. The V segment lost 0 bases and the J segment 2 bases; nucleotides outside the gene matches: 10. The CDR3 spells CASSQEERRGDITDTQYF. In DNA form, the CDR3 reads TGCGCCAGCAGCCAAGAGGAGAGGCGGGGGGATATCACAGATACGCAGTATTTT.

The rearrangement joins TRBV25-1 to TRBJ2-1; 8 bases are a match to TRBD1. The J segment lost 5 bases and the V segment lost 3 bases, leaving 6 bases of the junction unmatched. Per the germline V gene, CDR1 is MGHDK and CDR2 is SYGVNS. The CDR3 spans 15 residues. The CDR3 spells CASSDPRTGNNEQFF. CDR3 nucleotide sequence: TGTGCCAGCAGTGACCCTAGGACAGGGAACAATGAGCAGTTCTTC. The whole variable domain, remainder taken from reference TRBV25-1 and TRBJ2-1, is EADIYQTPRYLVIGTGKKITLECSQTMGHDKMYWYQQDPGMELHLIHYSYGVNSTEKGDLSSESTVSRIRTEHFPLTLESARPSHTSQYLCASSDPRTGNNEQFFGPGTRLTVL.

The chain couples TRBV5-5 to TRBJ1-1; D not certain. V was cut by 0 bases and J by 2 bases, with 14 bases left in between. Per the germline V gene, CDR1 is SGHKS and CDR2 is YYEKEE (reference sequence). CDR3 size: 16 residues. The CDR3 DNA sequence: TGTGCCAGCAGCTTGGGGTCCGGGTTTTTAAACACTGAAGCTTTCTTT. This sequence encodes CASSLGSGFLNTEAFF.

This chain links TRBV18 with TRBJ2-7; D not certain. This CDR3 region has 14 residues. V shed 5 bases and J shed 0 bases, with 11 bases lying between them. Germline CDR1 reads KGHSH; CDR2 reads LQKENI. The CDR3 here is CASSSTESSYEQYF. CDR3 nucleotides: TGTGCCAGCTCATCAACAGAGAGCTCCTACGAGCAGTACTTC.

The V call is TRBV5-4, the J call TRBJ1-3; 7 bases align to TRBD1. Trimming removed 5 bases from V and 0 bases from J; junction bases left unmatched: 5. CDR1 is SGHNT and CDR2 is YYREEE in the germline V gene (reference sequence). The CDR3 has 15 residues. CDR3 DNA: TGTGCCAGCAGTTCAACAGGGGCCTCTGGAAACACCATATATTTT. As protein: CASSSTGASGNTIYF.

The rearrangement joins TRBV10-3 to TRBJ1-1, with a weak D call TRBD1 (6 bases). Germline CDR1 and CDR2: ENHRY and SYGVKD. There are 15 residues in the CDR3. Between the trimmed V and J ends, which lost 0 bases and 1 base, there was a span of 9 bases. CDR3 in amino acids: CAISESRGGNTEAFF. Written as DNA, the CDR3 is TGTGCCATCAGTGAGTCGCGAGGGGGGAACACTGAAGCTTTCTTT.

The chain recombines TRBV6-7 with TRBJ2-7; D possibly corresponds to TRBD2 (6 bases). TRBV6-7 has ORF status, its function being uncertain. Trimming took 5 bases from V and 2 from J, leaving 22 bases between them. The CDR3 has 17 residues. The CDR3 spells CASSPCIAGREPYEQYF. CDR3 in DNA: TGTGCCAGCAGTCCCTGCATCGCTGGGCGGGAACCCTACGAGCAGTACTTC.

V and J are TRBV7-9 and TRBJ1-3; D possibly corresponds to TRBD1 (6 bases). V lost 5 bases, J lost 0 bases, and 8 bases lay in between. Germline V gives CDR1 SEHNR, CDR2 FQNEAQ (reference sequence). The CDR3 is 14 residues long. The CDR3 DNA sequence: TGTGCCAGCAGCGAACAGGGCTCTGGAAACACCATATATTTT. Its translation: CASSEQGSGNTIYF. The whole variable domain, filled in from reference TRBV7-9 and TRBJ1-3, reads DTGVSQNPRHKITKRGQNVTFRCDPISEHNRLYWYRQTLGQGPEFLTYFQNEAQLEKSRLLSDRFSAERPKGSFSTLEIQRTEQGDSAMYLCASSEQGSGNTIYFGEGSWLTVV.

A single count supports this clone. V and J are TRBV19 and TRBJ2-7; 8 nucleotides align to TRBD2. Germline V lookup: CDR1 LNHDA, CDR2 SQIVND (reference sequence). The CDR3 consists of 12 residues. V shed 8 bases and J 13 bases; nucleotides not matched to a gene: 13. CDR3 sequence: CASRSASAGGYF. CDR3 nucleotide sequence: TGTGCCAGTCGGTCGGCTTCTGCGGGGGGCTACTTC.

The CDR3 nucleotides are TGTGCCAGCAGCTTAGGATCCGGGTACGAGCAGTACTTC. Encoded protein: CASSLGSGYEQYF. J is TRBJ2-7 and V is TRBV13; D gene unclear. The V gene lost 0 bases and the J gene lost 4 bases, with 7 bases spanning the gap. The CDR3 runs 13 residues. CDR1 is PRHDT, CDR2 FYEKMQ, per germline (reference sequence).

This chain links TRBV19 with TRBJ2-1; D possibly corresponds to TRBD1 (7 bases). The CDR3 loop spans 16 amino acids. Per germline, CDR1 LNHDA and CDR2 SQIVND (reference sequence). V gave up 1 base and J gave up 0 bases, with 10 bases separating them. CDR3 protein: CASSIGRGPSYNEQFF. Written as DNA, the CDR3 is TGTGCCAGTAGTATAGGGAGGGGGCCCTCCTACAATGAGCAGTTCTTC.

The chain couples TRBV18 to TRBJ2-5; D unresolved. CDR3 length: 12 amino acids. Trimming took 3 bases from V and 3 from J, leaving 5 bases between them. Germline CDR1 and CDR2: KGHSH and LQKENI. For the CDR3, the DNA is TGTGCCAGCTCACCGAGTGAAGAGACCCAGTACTTC. Translated, it gives CASSPSEETQYF.

This clone occurred once. The chain combines TRBV4-2 with TRBJ2-7; weak D call: TRBD1 (7 bases). CDR1 and CDR2 (germline): LGHNA, YNFKEQ. CDR3 size: 15 residues. The ends were cut back, 1 base at V and 2 bases at J, with 12 bases in the middle. The CDR3 coding sequence is TGTGCCAGCAGCCAAGGACAGGGAGGACCCTACGAGCAGTACTTC. This sequence encodes CASSQGQGGPYEQYF.

V and J are TRBV9 and TRBJ2-5; no reliable D call. Germline V CDR1 and CDR2: SGDLS, YYNGEE. The CDR3 is 15 amino acids. Deletions cut 0 bases from V and 1 base from J, with 10 bases between. For the CDR3, the DNA is TGTGCCAGCAGCGTAGCCCTACGCGGCCAAGAGACCCAGTACTTC. Amino acid sequence: CASSVALRGQETQYF.

V usage is TRBV6-1 and J usage is TRBJ2-6; D call uncertain. CDR3 length: 14 amino acids. V shed 4 bases and J shed 1 base, with 5 bases lying between them. Looked up from germline, CDR1 is MNHNS and CDR2 is SASEGT. The CDR3 reads CASSALSGANVLTF. For the CDR3, the DNA is TGTGCCAGCAGTGCTTTATCTGGGGCCAACGTCCTGACTTTC.

This clone is a singleton in its sample. Distinct nucleotide sequences in the sample also encode this CDR3. The genes are TRBV9 and TRBJ1-5; TRBD1 matches at 8 bases. CDR3 length: 15 amino acids. With 3 bases clipped from V and 3 bases from J, the junction kept 5 bases outside the gene matches. Germline V gene lookup returns CDR1 SGDLS and CDR2 YYNGEE. The CDR3 region is CASSAGTGLNQPQHF. The CDR3 DNA is TGTGCCAGCAGCGCCGGGACAGGTCTCAATCAGCCCCAGCATTTT.

This chain joins TRBV13 and TRBJ2-7; 8 bases line up with TRBD1. The germline gives CDR1 PRHDT, CDR2 FYEKMQ (reference sequence). V was clipped by 5 bases and J by 5 bases; unmatched bases: 8. The CDR3 is 14 amino acids. The CDR3 DNA reads as TGTGCCAGCAGCACTCGACAGGGGCGGGACGAGCAGTACTTC. Protein sequence: CASSTRQGRDEQYF.

J is TRBJ2-3 and V is TRBV19; 11 bases align to TRBD2. The junction had 5 bases not matched to a gene; V was cut back by 7 bases and J by 2 bases. The CDR3 runs to 15 residues. Germline values: CDR1 LNHDA, CDR2 SQIVND (reference sequence). The CDR3 nucleotides read TGTGCCAGTAATGTAGCGGGGGGGTTCACAGATACGCAGTATTTT. Protein sequence: CASNVAGGFTDTQYF.